This passage covers 19 T cell receptor beta chains from one sample sequenced in a study of T cell responses to AZD1222 COVID-19 vaccine (dated by TCRdb to about 2021). The protocol used for the library was the immunoSEQ multiplex PCR assay. In its TCRdb copy, this immuneACCESS table keeps in-frame sequences only and misses some clones. Where compared with another copy, unresolved V genes explain less than half of these, and the others have no known cause. The sample includes approximately 110,000 clones, with roughly 90% observed a single time. About 2.5% of the sample goes to the ten largest clones. Reading the label with the study, this specimen's time point is: baseline before first vaccination. Sample: peripheral blood, taken on day 0 of AZD1222 vaccination. These receptors all stem from an adult in good health.

The V call is TRBV19, the J call TRBJ1-2, with D possibly TRBD1 on 5 matching bases. The CDR3 is made up of 13 amino acids. CDR1 LNHDA and CDR2 SQIVND come from the germline V gene (reference sequence). V shed 9 bases and J shed 7 bases, with 18 bases lying between them. CDR3 in amino acids: CASTGRWDLGYTF. The CDR3 DNA follows: TGTGCCAGCACGGGACGGTGGGATCTTGGCTACACCTTC.

V is TRBV5-1 and J is TRBJ2-3; 8 nucleotides line up with TRBD1. Germline CDR1 and CDR2: SGHRS and YFSETQ. J was trimmed by 5 bases and V by 1 base; bases with no gene match: 3. CDR3 length equals 14 residues. Here the CDR3 reads CASSLTGGEDTQYF. Here the CDR3 DNA reads TGCGCCAGCAGCTTGACAGGGGGTGAAGATACGCAGTATTTT.

The chain recombines TRBV7-9 with TRBJ1-2, with 7 bases aligning to TRBD1. CDR3 length: 16 residues. The J segment lost 6 bases and the V segment lost 6 bases, leaving 16 bases of the junction unmatched. Looked up from germline, CDR1 is SEHNR and CDR2 is FQNEAQ (reference sequence). The CDR3 sequence is CASRPTGTAESDGYTF. CDR3 bases: TGTGCCAGCAGGCCAACCGGGACAGCGGAATCCGATGGCTACACCTTC.

The chain combines TRBV4-3 with TRBJ2-2, with D possibly matching TRBD1 (5 bases). Germline CDR1 LGHNA, CDR2 YSLEER. V was trimmed by 3 bases and J by 3 bases, leaving 14 bases between them. This CDR3 contains 16 residues. In DNA, the CDR3 is TGCGCCAGCAGCCAGGGGCGGACCACACACACCGGGGAGCTGTTTTTT. This translates into CASSQGRTTHTGELFF.

CDR3 DNA sequence: TGTGCCAGCAGCTGGGACAGTTCGGAGTATGGGGCCAACGTCCTGACTTTC. Residues: CASSWDSSEYGANVLTF. The gene calls are TRBV28 and TRBJ2-6, with 7 bases matching TRBD1. This CDR3 is built from 17 residues. Germline loops: CDR1 MDHEN, CDR2 SYDVKM. V trimming: 6 bases; J trimming: 3 bases; junction bases outside the gene matches: 11.

The J gene is TRBJ1-2, the V gene TRBV7-2; 7 positions agree with TRBD1. V lost 2 bases, J lost 2 bases, and 8 bases stayed unmatched. This CDR3 region has 16 residues. Germline V gene lookup returns CDR1 SGHTA and CDR2 FQGNSA. CDR3 in amino acids: CASSLSDRVQNYGYTF. CDR3 nucleotide sequence: TGTGCCAGCAGCTTATCAGACAGGGTACAAAACTATGGCTACACCTTC.

The CDR3 sequence is CASSGGGYDEQFF. CDR3 bases: TGTGCCAGCAGTGGCGGGGGTTACGATGAGCAGTTCTTC. The chain uses TRBV12-3 or TRBV12-4 and TRBJ2-1; 7 positions agree with TRBD2. This CDR3 has 13 amino acids. J was trimmed by 8 bases and V by 5 bases; bases with no gene match: 6.

The chain joins TRBV19 to TRBJ2-1; tentatively, D is TRBD1 (6 bases). The CDR3 length is 15 residues. Germline CDR1 LNHDA, CDR2 SQIVND (reference sequence). Trimming took 6 bases from V and 0 from J, leaving 12 bases between them. The CDR3 protein is CASRFDRSSYNEQFF. DNA for the CDR3: TGTGCCAGTAGATTTGACAGGAGCTCCTACAATGAGCAGTTCTTC.

This clone was found a few times. The chain couples TRBV14 to TRBJ1-6; unclear D gene. Between the trimmed V and J ends, which lost 0 bases and 8 bases, there was a span of 5 bases. Germline loops: CDR1 SGHDN, CDR2 FVKESK. The CDR3 covers 13 residues. The CDR3 spells CASSQERDSPLHF. The CDR3 DNA reads as TGTGCCAGCAGCCAAGAAAGGGATTCACCCCTCCACTTT.

The V gene is TRBV5-4, the J gene TRBJ1-3; D remains ambiguous. Trimming pared 6 bases from V and 0 bases from J, leaving 10 bases between. In germline, CDR1 is SGHNT, CDR2 YYREEE (reference sequence). The CDR3 loop spans 14 amino acids. CDR3 in amino acids: CASNVWSSGNTIYF. CDR3 DNA: TGTGCCAGCAATGTGTGGAGCTCTGGAAACACCATATATTTT.

This chain uses TRBV19 with TRBJ1-4; D unclear. CDR1 is LNHDA and CDR2 is SQIVND in the germline V gene (reference sequence). V lost 8 bases to trimming and J lost 4 bases, with 11 bases between them. This CDR3 contains 13 residues. The CDR3 sequence is CASSLNYNEKLFF. The DNA for the CDR3 is TGTGCCAGTTCGTTAAATTATAATGAAAAACTGTTTTTT.

The chain combines TRBV11-2 with TRBJ2-1; D ambiguous. Trimming pared 5 bases from V and 0 bases from J, leaving 11 bases between. Germline CDR1 SGHAT, CDR2 FQNNGV. The CDR3 extends over 15 amino acids. This CDR3 reads CASSPRRSSYNEQFF. The CDR3 DNA is TGTGCCAGCAGCCCCCGTCGCAGCTCCTACAATGAGCAGTTCTTC.

The V and J genes are TRBV4-3 and TRBJ1-2, with 7 bases that match TRBD1. With V trimmed by 0 bases and J by 6 bases, 4 bases remained unmatched. Germline CDR1 and CDR2: LGHNA and YSLEER. The CDR3 sequence is 14 residues long. As DNA, the CDR3 is TGCGCCAGCAGCCAAGATTCACAGGGGAATGGCTACACCTTC. Amino acid sequence: CASSQDSQGNGYTF.

The chain recombines TRBV2 with TRBJ1-5, with 7 bases matching TRBD1. Germline CDR1 is SNHLY and CDR2 is FYNNEI. CDR3 length: 15 amino acids. Trimming cost V 8 bases and J 4 bases; bases outside gene matches: 11. The CDR3 reads CASRVQGGPNQPQHF. The CDR3 coding sequence is TGTGCCAGCCGGGTTCAGGGGGGTCCGAATCAGCCCCAGCATTTT.

The rearrangement uses TRBV24-1 and TRBJ2-5; TRBD2 matches at 8 bases. Germline loops: CDR1 KGHDR, CDR2 SFDVKD. The CDR3 loop spans 15 amino acids. V lost 4 bases, J lost 3 bases, and 6 bases stayed unmatched. The CDR3 region has the DNA TGTGCCACCAGTGACTCCCGGGAGGGGGAAGAGACCCAGTACTTC. It encodes CATSDSREGEETQYF.

The V gene is TRBV6-5, the J gene TRBJ2-7, with D possibly being TRBD1 (7 bases). The CDR3 length is 15 residues. CDR1 and CDR2 from the germline V gene are MNHEY and SVGAGI. Deletions cut 0 bases from V and 3 bases from J, with 12 bases between. In nucleotides, the CDR3 is TGTGCCAGCAGTTACTCCGGAGGGGGCAGCTACGAGCAGTACTTC. Amino acid sequence: CASSYSGGGSYEQYF.

J is TRBJ1-5 and V is TRBV19; D gene unclear. This CDR3 is 17 amino acids long. V lost 5 bases and J lost 2, with 19 bases in between. Germline loops: CDR1 LNHDA, CDR2 SQIVND (reference sequence). The CDR3 loop is CASSSSPGSLGNQPQHF. The CDR3 DNA is TGTGCCAGTAGTTCTTCCCCAGGTTCCCTGGGCAATCAGCCCCAGCATTTT.

In this sample, this clone turned up once. The chain has TRBV6-6 and TRBJ1-1; 7 positions match TRBD1. V gave up 0 bases and J gave up 1 base; unmatched junction bases: 2. CDR1 and CDR2 (germline): MNHNY, SVGAGI (reference sequence). CDR3 length: 15 residues. CDR3 bases: TGTGCCAGCAGTTACTCCCACAGGGGGAACACTGAAGCTTTCTTT. Translating gives CASSYSHRGNTEAFF.

The rearrangement uses TRBV23-1 and TRBJ2-3; 8 bases line up with TRBD2. TRBV23-1 is an ORF for which the function is uncertain. J was trimmed by 5 bases and V by 2 bases; bases with no gene match: 18. CDR3 length: 19 amino acids. The CDR3 DNA reads as TGCGCCAGCAGTCAAGGGAGACTAAGGACTAGCCGCGGGAGAGATACGCAGTATTTT. Translating gives CASSQGRLRTSRGRDTQYF.